The 21 T cell receptor beta chains in this list originate from one sample, sequenced in a study of CD8+ T cells in alopecia areata. Extraction of RNA preceded its reverse transcription into cDNA, which served as the sequencing template. Measured with immunoSEQ multiplex PCR; TCRdb has only the in-frame clones, and not every one. The table lists 65,000 to 70,000 clones, roughly 57% of them singletons, with approximately 15% in the top ten. Sequenced here: CD8+ T cells sorted from blood, sampled at week 0. These receptors came from a human donor with alopecia areata.

The chain has TRBV6-5 and TRBJ1-2; D gene uncertain. Trimming removed 5 bases from V and 8 bases from J, with 6 bases in between. The CDR3 has 10 residues. Looked up from germline, CDR1 is MNHEY and CDR2 is SVGAGI. The chain's CDR3 is CASSDDGYTF. DNA for the CDR3: TGTGCCAGCAGTGACGACGGCTACACCTTC.

V gene TRBV27 combines with J gene TRBJ1-2, with 7 positions matching TRBD1. Unmatched junction bases numbered 16, after V lost 7 bases and J lost 2 bases. The V gene's germline CDR1 is MNHEY and CDR2 SMNVEV (reference sequence). The CDR3 runs 17 residues. The CDR3 DNA sequence: TGTGCCAGCATCCCCTCAGCCTCGGTAGGGGGCAACTATGGCTACACCTTC. The encoded protein is CASIPSASVGGNYGYTF.

The chain combines TRBV29-1 with TRBJ2-1, with 14 bases matching TRBD2. Germline CDR1 and CDR2: SQVTM and ANQGSEA. Losses at the gene ends were 3 bases for V and 10 bases for J; bases not matched to a gene: 5. CDR3 length: 14 residues. As DNA, the CDR3 is TGCAGCGTTGAGCCGGGACTAGCGGGAGACGAGCAGTTCTTC. Translation gives CSVEPGLAGDEQFF.

V usage is TRBV29-1 and J usage is TRBJ1-2; 9 bases map to TRBD1. The V gene end was trimmed by 2 bases and the J gene end by 6 bases; junction bases not matched to a gene: 4. This CDR3 has 13 amino acids. Germline CDR1 reads SQVTM; CDR2 reads ANQGSEA. CDR3: CSVETDRGDGYTF. The CDR3 coding sequence is TGCAGCGTTGAAACCGACAGGGGGGATGGCTACACCTTC.

The chain is built from TRBV5-1 and TRBJ2-1; D is uncertain. Germline assignment: CDR1 SGHRS and CDR2 YFSETQ. V lost 1 base and J lost 7, with 12 bases in between. The CDR3 has 14 amino acids. CDR3 sequence: CASSLRDAQNEQFF. DNA of the CDR3: TGCGCCAGCAGCTTGCGCGACGCCCAAAATGAGCAGTTCTTC.

The rearrangement joins TRBV25-1 to TRBJ2-7; unclear D gene. Germline-derived CDR1 and CDR2 are MGHDK and SYGVNS. Trimming removed 6 bases from V and 2 bases from J, with 14 bases in between. The CDR3 extends over 14 amino acids. The CDR3: CASSDDPAAYEQYF. CDR3 bases: TGTGCCAGCAGCGACGACCCAGCTGCCTACGAGCAGTACTTC.

This clone is a singleton in its sample. The chain links TRBV5-4 to TRBJ2-7, with D possibly matching TRBD2 (5 bases). Germline V gene lookup returns CDR1 SGHNT and CDR2 YYREEE (reference sequence). V lost 2 bases, J lost 2 bases, and 8 bases lay in between. This CDR3 spans 13 amino acids. The CDR3 protein is CASSFIGTYEQYF. As DNA, the CDR3 is TGTGCCAGCAGCTTTATCGGGACCTACGAGCAGTACTTC.

This sequence joins TRBV4-2 and TRBJ2-1; 12 bases map to TRBD2. The CDR3 contains 18 residues. V trimming: 3 bases; J trimming: 0 bases; junction bases outside the gene matches: 6. Germline CDR1 is LGHNA and CDR2 is YNFKEQ. The CDR3 loop is CASSHGGLAGSSYNEQFF. Written as DNA, the CDR3 is TGTGCCAGCAGCCACGGCGGACTAGCGGGGAGCTCCTACAATGAGCAGTTCTTC.

J is TRBJ2-1 and V is TRBV29-1, with D maybe TRBD1 (6 bases). The CDR3 spans 14 residues. CDR1 is SQVTM and CDR2 is ANQGSEA in the germline V gene. V was clipped by 1 base and J by 5 bases, with 12 bases between them. DNA of the CDR3: TGCAGCGTTGAAGGCAGGGGTAAGGACAATGAGCAGTTCTTC. The encoded protein is CSVEGRGKDNEQFF.

This clone was detected only a few times. The J gene is TRBJ1-1, the V gene TRBV5-6; D unresolved. Germline V gene sequence: CDR1 SGHDT, CDR2 YYEEEE. This CDR3 region has 12 residues. Between the trimmed V and J ends, which lost 6 bases and 1 base, there was a span of 7 bases. In DNA, the CDR3 is TGTGCCAGCAAGACGGCGAACACTGAAGCTTTCTTT. Its protein is CASKTANTEAFF.

The chain combines TRBV4-3 with TRBJ2-5; unclear D gene. V lost 1 base, J lost 4 bases, and 10 bases lay in between. This CDR3 spans 14 amino acids. The germline V gene encodes CDR1 LGHNA and CDR2 YSLEER. In nucleotides, the CDR3 is TGCGCCAGCAGCCAAGGAGTGGGGTCAGAGACCCAGTACTTC. This gives the protein CASSQGVGSETQYF.

The V gene is TRBV15, the J gene TRBJ2-5; D gene unclear. The CDR3 extends over 11 amino acids. CDR1 is LNHNV, CDR2 YYDKDF, per germline (reference sequence). V was pared by 1 base and J by 8 bases, with 5 bases between. CDR3 sequence: CATSRGTTQYF. The CDR3 DNA sequence: TGTGCCACCAGCAGAGGAACCACCCAGTACTTC.

The sample holds a few counts of this clone. This rearrangement joins TRBV27 to TRBJ2-7, with D tentatively TRBD1 or TRBD2 (5 bases each). Germline V gives CDR1 MNHEY, CDR2 SMNVEV (reference sequence). The CDR3 has 14 amino acids. Trimming removed 2 bases at V and 3 bases at J, with 11 bases between. This CDR3 is CASSLRGRIYEQYF. In DNA, the CDR3 is TGTGCCAGCAGTTTACGGGGACGCATCTACGAGCAGTACTTC.

This clone was detected only once. The chain is built from TRBV28 and TRBJ2-7, with 9 bases aligning to TRBD2. J lost 6 bases, V lost 6 bases, and 6 bases had no gene match. Germline assignment: CDR1 MDHEN and CDR2 SYDVKM. This CDR3 contains 13 residues. The CDR3 region is CASSISGSFEQYF. The DNA for the CDR3 is TGTGCCAGCAGCATTAGCGGGAGCTTCGAGCAGTACTTC.

This clone appeared a few times. V usage is TRBV9 and J usage is TRBJ2-2, with 10 nucleotides matching TRBD1. The V segment lost 7 bases and the J segment 0 bases; nucleotides outside the gene matches: 0. Germline V gene lookup returns CDR1 SGDLS and CDR2 YYNGEE. This CDR3 comprises 14 residues. The CDR3 nucleotides are TGTGCCAGCGGACAGGGGGCGAACACCGGGGAGCTGTTTTTT. This translates into CASGQGANTGELFF.

The chain is built from TRBV5-6 and TRBJ2-7; the match to TRBD1 covers 9 bases. The CDR3 is 15 amino acids. Trimming cost V 2 bases and J 7 bases; bases outside gene matches: 10. The V gene's germline CDR1 is SGHDT and CDR2 YYEEEE. This chain's CDR3 is CASSFSGTGLREQYF. CDR3 DNA sequence: TGTGCCAGCAGCTTTTCCGGGACAGGGTTGAGGGAGCAGTACTTC. The whole variable domain, filled in from reference TRBV5-6 and TRBJ2-7, reads DAGVTQSPTHLIKTRGQQVTLRCSPKSGHDTVSWYQQALGQGPQFIFQYYEEEERQRGNFPDRFSGHQFPNYSSELNVNALLLGDSALYLCASSFSGTGLREQYFGPGTRLTVT.

The V and J genes are TRBV19 and TRBJ2-1; D unclear. V lost 5 bases to trimming and J lost 6 bases, with 23 bases between them. The CDR3 covers 17 residues. The germline CDR1 and CDR2 sequences are LNHDA and SQIVND (reference sequence). CDR3 residues: CASSFRPGPLLPNEQFF. In nucleotides, the CDR3 is TGTGCCAGTAGTTTCCGACCGGGCCCTTTACTCCCCAATGAGCAGTTCTTC.

The chain combines TRBV5-1 with TRBJ2-1; 11 bases are shared with TRBD2. V lost 4 bases and J lost 7; bases outside the gene matches: 13. The germline gives CDR1 SGHRS, CDR2 YFSETQ. The CDR3 has 17 residues. The CDR3 loop is CASSGKTSGAPRNEQFF. CDR3 DNA sequence: TGCGCCAGCAGCGGAAAGACTAGCGGGGCCCCCCGTAATGAGCAGTTCTTC.

The chain links TRBV7-2 to TRBJ2-7, with D maybe TRBD2 (5 bases). This CDR3 comprises 15 residues. Germline V CDR1 and CDR2: SGHTA, FQGNSA. Trimming removed 5 bases at V and 3 bases at J, with 17 bases between. The CDR3 nucleotides read TGTGCCAGCAGCCAGACCTGGTTAGGGAGCTACGAGCAGTACTTC. Protein sequence: CASSQTWLGSYEQYF. Filled out from reference TRBV7-2 and TRBJ2-7, the complete variable domain reads GAGVSQSPSNKVTEKGKDVELRCDPISGHTALYWYRQSLGQGLEFLIYFQGNSAPDKSGLPSDRFSAERTGGSVSTLTIQRTQQEDSAVYLCASSQTWLGSYEQYFGPGTRLTVT.

The CDR3 protein is CASSSIAVGLEDEQYF. The CDR3, as DNA: TGTGCCAGCAGTTCTATTGCCGTGGGACTAGAGGACGAGCAGTACTTC. This chain connects TRBV27 to TRBJ2-7; 8 bases match TRBD2. The trim removed 4 bases at V and 5 bases at J, leaving 13 bases unmatched. Per the germline V gene, CDR1 is MNHEY and CDR2 is SMNVEV (reference sequence). The CDR3 covers 16 residues.

The chain couples TRBV13 to TRBJ2-7; the D gene is possibly TRBD2 (6 bases). The CDR3 loop spans 14 amino acids. Looked up from germline, CDR1 is PRHDT and CDR2 is FYEKMQ (reference sequence). Between the trimmed V and J ends, which lost 5 bases and 0 bases, there was a span of 11 bases. CDR3 sequence: CASSLGLSSYEQYF. The CDR3 DNA sequence: TGTGCCAGCAGCCTGGGACTTTCCTCCTACGAGCAGTACTTC.